This is a list of T cell receptor beta chains from one sample in a study of tumor and adjacent non-tumor tissue in lung cancer. MiXCR, run by TCRdb on the multiplex PCR reads, gives a single entry per CDR3 protein. Among tens of thousands of distinct CDR3 sequences, 60% to 70% were seen once, and the ten largest hold roughly 20%. The sample taken for sequencing was distant non-tumor lung tissue. These receptors all come from a woman in her 40s with non-small cell lung cancer. The CDR3 runs from the conserved cysteine through the conserved F or W. D genes are given only for firm matches. Clone size appears in some rows only: once, few, many, or a class for an expanded clone.

v_call: TRBV28
j_call: TRBJ2-3
clone_size: many
d_call: NA
cdr3_aa: CASSLPEDTQYF
cdr3_nt: TGTGCCAGCAGCCTTCCCGAAGATACGCAGTATTTT

v_call: TRBV29-1
j_call: TRBJ2-2
clone_size: few
d_call: NA
cdr3_aa: CSARDGGAGELFF
cdr3_nt: TGCAGCGCGCGAGACGGGGGCGCTGGGGAGCTGTTTTTT

v_call: TRBV5-1
j_call: TRBJ1-1
clone_size: many
d_call: NA
cdr3_aa: CASSLGGIRGQNTEAFF
cdr3_nt: TGCGCCAGCAGCTTGGGAGGGATCAGGGGCCAAAACACTGAAGCTTTCTTT

v_call: TRBV5-6
j_call: TRBJ2-3
clone_size: many
d_call: TRBD2
cdr3_aa: CASSFGLAGSFTDTQYF
cdr3_nt: TGTGCCAGCAGCTTTGGACTAGCGGGATCTTTCACAGATACGCAGTATTTT

v_call: TRBV6-5
j_call: TRBJ1-1
clone_size: NA
d_call: NA
cdr3_aa: CASSSLGRDTETLF
cdr3_nt: TGTGCCAGCAGTAGCCTGGGACGGGACACTGAAACTCTCTTT

v_call: TRBV12-5
j_call: TRBJ2-1
clone_size: many
d_call: TRBD1
cdr3_aa: CASGLALTTGTYNEQFF
cdr3_nt: TGTGCTAGTGGTTTGGCGCTGACGACAGGGACCTACAATGAGCAGTTCTTC

v_call: TRBV11-2
j_call: TRBJ2-1
clone_size: NA
d_call: NA
cdr3_aa: CASNLESFRALYNEQFF
cdr3_nt: TGTGCCAGCAACTTGGAGTCGTTCAGGGCATTGTACAATGAGCAGTTCTTC

v_call: TRBV6-2/TRBV6-3
j_call: TRBJ2-1
clone_size: many
d_call: NA
cdr3_aa: CASSYLGRGEQFF
cdr3_nt: TGTGCCAGCAGTTACTTGGGAAGGGGTGAGCAGTTCTTC

v_call: TRBV28
j_call: TRBJ2-1
clone_size: NA
d_call: NA
cdr3_aa: CAISLSLSEQFF
cdr3_nt: TGTGCCATCAGTTTATCGTTGAGTGAGCAGTTCTTC

v_call: TRBV11-2
j_call: TRBJ1-5
clone_size: NA
d_call: NA
cdr3_aa: CDSSSNSMTQHF
cdr3_nt: TGTGACAGCAGCTCTAACTCGATGACCCAGCATTTT

v_call: TRBV11-3
j_call: TRBJ2-1
clone_size: NA
d_call: NA
cdr3_aa: CDSSPRRRSPYNEQFF
cdr3_nt: TGTGACAGCAGCCCAAGACGTAGGAGCCCCTACAATGAGCAGTTCTTC

v_call: TRBV14
j_call: TRBJ2-2
clone_size: medium-sized
d_call: TRBD2
cdr3_aa: CASRAGGNTGELFF
cdr3_nt: TGTGCCAGCAGAGCGGGAGGGAACACCGGGGAGCTGTTTTTT

v_call: TRBV11-2
j_call: TRBJ2-7
clone_size: NA
d_call: TRBD2
cdr3_aa: CASSSSGTSGDEQYF
cdr3_nt: TGTGCCAGCAGCTCATCTGGGACTAGCGGCGACGAGCAGTACTTC

v_call: TRBV11-2
j_call: TRBJ2-6
clone_size: NA
d_call: NA
cdr3_aa: CASSWSDLSGANVTF
cdr3_nt: TGTGCCAGCAGCTGGTCAGACCTCTCTGGGGCCAACGTCACTTTC

v_call: TRBV6-2/TRBV6-3
j_call: TRBJ2-3
clone_size: NA
d_call: NA
cdr3_aa: CASSYREPTDTHYF
cdr3_nt: TGTGCCAGTAGTTACCGGGAACCCACCGATACGCATTATTTT

v_call: TRBV4-2
j_call: TRBJ2-5
clone_size: NA
d_call: NA
cdr3_aa: CASSPLTIRWAIEGTQYF
cdr3_nt: TGTGCCAGCAGCCCACTGACGATTAGATGGGCGATAGAGGGGACCCAGTACTTC

v_call: TRBV20-1
j_call: TRBJ1-5
clone_size: once
d_call: TRBD1
cdr3_aa: CSVSSGTDSKQPQHF
cdr3_nt: TGCAGTGTCTCCTCCGGGACAGATAGCAAACAGCCCCAGCATTTT

v_call: TRBV4-2
j_call: TRBJ2-7
clone_size: many
d_call: NA
cdr3_aa: CASSQDAALQGFEQYF
cdr3_nt: TGTGCCAGCAGCCAAGACGCCGCTCTACAGGGATTCGAGCAGTACTTC

v_call: TRBV6-1
j_call: TRBJ2-1
clone_size: many
d_call: TRBD1
cdr3_aa: CASRGTVNNEQFF
cdr3_nt: TGTGCCAGCAGGGGGACAGTTAACAATGAGCAGTTCTTC

v_call: TRBV28
j_call: TRBJ1-1
clone_size: NA
d_call: TRBD1
cdr3_aa: CASCLLRGRGAEALF
cdr3_nt: TGTGCCAGCTGTTTATTAAGGGGGCGAGGCGCTGAAGCTTTGTTT

v_call: TRBV4-2
j_call: TRBJ2-3
clone_size: many
d_call: TRBD2
cdr3_aa: CASSQATSGGGADTQYF
cdr3_nt: TGTGCCAGCAGCCAAGCTACTAGCGGGGGGGGGGCAGATACGCAGTATTTT

v_call: TRBV2
j_call: TRBJ2-3
clone_size: many
d_call: NA
cdr3_aa: CASRRASPRTDTQYF
cdr3_nt: TGTGCCAGCAGACGAGCTTCCCCGCGCACAGATACGCAGTATTTT

v_call: TRBV21-1
j_call: TRBJ1-1
clone_size: NA
d_call: NA
cdr3_aa: CASSKLPRGGREAFF
cdr3_nt: TGTGCCAGCAGCAAACTCCCCAGAGGGGGCCGAGAAGCTTTCTTT

v_call: TRBV4-2
j_call: TRBJ2-3
clone_size: NA
d_call: NA
cdr3_aa: CASSHTSGGSTDTQYF
cdr3_nt: TGTGCCAGCAGCCACACTAGTGGGGGTAGCACAGATACGCAGTATTTT

v_call: TRBV2
j_call: TRBJ2-1
clone_size: many
d_call: TRBD1
cdr3_aa: CASRLTGTGFAEQFF
cdr3_nt: TGTGCCAGCAGACTAACCGGGACAGGGTTTGCCGAGCAGTTCTTC

v_call: TRBV11-2
j_call: TRBJ1-6
clone_size: NA
d_call: NA
cdr3_aa: CTSSLETGDNPPLHF
cdr3_nt: TGTACCAGCAGCTTAGAAACAGGAGACAATCCACCCCTCCACTTT

v_call: TRBV11-3
j_call: TRBJ1-1
clone_size: once
d_call: NA
cdr3_aa: CASSLTKGQQAFF
cdr3_nt: TGTGCCAGCAGCTTAACAAAAGGGCAACAAGCTTTCTTT

v_call: TRBV11-2
j_call: TRBJ2-7
clone_size: NA
d_call: NA
cdr3_aa: CASSLVPWSNYEQYF
cdr3_nt: TGTGCCAGCAGCTTAGTCCCATGGTCTAACTACGAGCAGTACTTC